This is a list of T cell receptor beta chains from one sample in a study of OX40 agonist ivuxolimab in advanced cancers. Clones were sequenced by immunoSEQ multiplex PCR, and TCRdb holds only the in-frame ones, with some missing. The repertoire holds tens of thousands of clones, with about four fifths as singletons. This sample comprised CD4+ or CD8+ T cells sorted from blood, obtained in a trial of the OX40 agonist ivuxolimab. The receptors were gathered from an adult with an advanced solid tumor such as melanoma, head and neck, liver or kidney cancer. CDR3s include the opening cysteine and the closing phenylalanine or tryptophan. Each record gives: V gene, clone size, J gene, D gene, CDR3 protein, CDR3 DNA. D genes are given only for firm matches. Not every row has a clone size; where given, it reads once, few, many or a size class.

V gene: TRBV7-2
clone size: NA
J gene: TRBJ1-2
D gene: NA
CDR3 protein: CASSLASIPRGSIYGYTF
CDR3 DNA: TGTGCCAGCAGCTTAGCGTCGATCCCACGTGGGTCCATCTATGGCTACACCTTC

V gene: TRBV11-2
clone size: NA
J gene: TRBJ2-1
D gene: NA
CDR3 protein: CASSFLSSYNEQFF
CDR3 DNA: TGTGCCAGCAGCTTCCTCTCCTCCTACAATGAGCAGTTCTTC

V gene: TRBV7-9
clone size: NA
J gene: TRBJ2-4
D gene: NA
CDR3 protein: CASSPPGTAKNIQYF
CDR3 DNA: TGTGCCAGCAGTCCCCCCGGGACAGCCAAAAACATTCAGTACTTC

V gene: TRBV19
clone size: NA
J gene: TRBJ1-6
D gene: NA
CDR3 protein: CASRPAGGRIWGSPLHF
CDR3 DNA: TGTGCCAGTAGGCCCGCGGGGGGGCGCATTTGGGGTTCACCCCTCCACTTT

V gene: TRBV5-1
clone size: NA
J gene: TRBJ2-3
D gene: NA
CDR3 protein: CASSLQSPTDTQYF
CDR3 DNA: TGCGCCAGCAGCTTACAGTCCCCCACAGATACGCAGTATTTT

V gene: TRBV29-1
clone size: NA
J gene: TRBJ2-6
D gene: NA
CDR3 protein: CSVQGAGANVLTF
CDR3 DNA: TGCAGCGTGCAAGGGGCCGGGGCCAACGTCCTGACTTTC

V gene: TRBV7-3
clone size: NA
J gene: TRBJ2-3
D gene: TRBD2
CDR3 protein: CASSQRLAGDTDTQYF
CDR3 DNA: TGTGCCAGCAGCCAAAGACTAGCGGGGGACACAGATACGCAGTATTTT

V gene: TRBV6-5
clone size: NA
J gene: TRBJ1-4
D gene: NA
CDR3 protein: CASSYQSWSEKLFF
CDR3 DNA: TGTGCCAGCAGTTACCAGTCGTGGAGTGAAAAACTGTTTTTT

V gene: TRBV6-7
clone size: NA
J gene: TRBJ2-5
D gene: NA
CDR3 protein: CASSYSSGQGYQETQYF
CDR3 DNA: TGTGCCAGCAGTTACTCGTCGGGGCAGGGTTACCAAGAGACCCAGTACTTC

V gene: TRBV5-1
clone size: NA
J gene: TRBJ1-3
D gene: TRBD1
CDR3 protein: CASSLGGQDSSGNTIYF
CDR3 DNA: TGCGCCAGCAGCTTGGGGGGACAGGACAGCTCTGGAAACACCATATATTTT

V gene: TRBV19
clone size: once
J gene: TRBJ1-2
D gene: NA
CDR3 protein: CASKGSDGTWNGYTF
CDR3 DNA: TGTGCCAGTAAAGGTTCAGACGGGACGTGGAATGGCTACACCTTC

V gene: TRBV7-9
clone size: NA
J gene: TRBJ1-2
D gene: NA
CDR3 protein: CASSLRGRGNYGYTF
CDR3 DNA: TGTGCCAGCAGCTTAAGAGGGAGGGGAAACTATGGCTACACCTTC

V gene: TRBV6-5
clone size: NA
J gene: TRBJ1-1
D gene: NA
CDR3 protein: CASSFRDSNTEAFF
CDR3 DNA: TGTGCCAGCAGTTTCAGGGACTCCAACACTGAAGCTTTCTTT

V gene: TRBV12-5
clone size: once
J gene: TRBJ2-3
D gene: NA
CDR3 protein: CASGLVRGLTNTPDTQYF
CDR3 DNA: TGTGCTAGTGGTTTGGTACGCGGACTTACGAACACCCCAGATACGCAGTATTTT

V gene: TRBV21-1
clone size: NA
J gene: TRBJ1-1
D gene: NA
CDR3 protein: CASSRFKGTEAFF
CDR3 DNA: TGTGCCAGCAGCAGATTTAAGGGGACTGAAGCTTTCTTT

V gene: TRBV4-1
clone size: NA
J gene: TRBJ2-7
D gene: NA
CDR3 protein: CASSLEQGYEQYF
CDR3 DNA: TGCGCCAGCAGCCTAGAACAGGGCTACGAGCAGTACTTC

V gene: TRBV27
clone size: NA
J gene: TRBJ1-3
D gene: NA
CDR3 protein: CASSLSLLGLRTGNTIYF
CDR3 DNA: TGTGCCAGCAGTTTATCCCTCTTAGGACTGAGAACTGGAAACACCATATATTTT

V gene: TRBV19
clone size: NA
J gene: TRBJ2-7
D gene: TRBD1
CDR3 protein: CASSEGDRGYEQYF
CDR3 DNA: TGTGCCAGTAGTGAAGGGGACAGGGGCTACGAGCAGTACTTC

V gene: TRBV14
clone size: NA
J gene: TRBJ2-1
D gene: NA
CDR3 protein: CASSQDGVISYNEQFF
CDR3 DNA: TGTGCCAGCAGCCAAGATGGGGTCATCTCCTACAATGAGCAGTTCTTC

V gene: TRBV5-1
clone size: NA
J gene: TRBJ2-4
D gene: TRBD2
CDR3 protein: CASSWGLAGGELAKNIQYF
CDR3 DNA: TGCGCCAGCAGCTGGGGACTAGCGGGGGGCGAACTAGCCAAAAACATTCAGTACTTC

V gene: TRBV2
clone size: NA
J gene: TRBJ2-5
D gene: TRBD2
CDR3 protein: CASSRRVLAEETQYF
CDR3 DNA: TGTGCCAGCAGTCGACGGGTGCTAGCGGAAGAGACCCAGTACTTC

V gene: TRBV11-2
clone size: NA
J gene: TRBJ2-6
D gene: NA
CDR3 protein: CASSQRPKQQSRANVLTF
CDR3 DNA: TGTGCCAGCAGCCAACGTCCCAAGCAACAAAGTCGGGCCAACGTCCTGACTTTC

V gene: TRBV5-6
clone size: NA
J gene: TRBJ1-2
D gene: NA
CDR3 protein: CASSFGRQLVYGYTF
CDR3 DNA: TGTGCCAGCAGCTTTGGGAGGCAGTTAGTCTATGGCTACACCTTC

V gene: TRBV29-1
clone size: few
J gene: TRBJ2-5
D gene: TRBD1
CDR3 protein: CSVGTGVGETQYF
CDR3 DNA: TGCAGCGTGGGGACAGGGGTCGGGGAGACCCAGTACTTC

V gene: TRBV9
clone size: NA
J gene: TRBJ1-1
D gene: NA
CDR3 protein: CASSAQGPLNTEAFF
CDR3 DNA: TGTGCCAGCAGCGCACAGGGACCCCTGAACACTGAAGCTTTCTTT

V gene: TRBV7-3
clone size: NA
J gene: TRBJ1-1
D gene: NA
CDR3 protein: CASSPLGGTEAFF
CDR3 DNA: TGTGCCAGCAGCCCCCTGGGGGGCACTGAAGCTTTCTTT

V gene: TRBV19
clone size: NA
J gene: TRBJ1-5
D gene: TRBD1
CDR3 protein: CASTLDRGQPQHF
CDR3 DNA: TGTGCCAGTACCCTGGACAGGGGACAGCCCCAGCATTTT

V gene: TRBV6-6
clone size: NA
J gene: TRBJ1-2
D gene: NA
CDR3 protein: CASSDYKRGYTF
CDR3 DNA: TGTGCCAGCAGTGATTATAAGAGAGGCTACACCTTC

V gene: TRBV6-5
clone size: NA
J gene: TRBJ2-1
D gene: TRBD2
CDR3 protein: CATRKLAGNNEQFF
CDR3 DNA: TGTGCCACCAGGAAACTAGCGGGGAACAATGAGCAGTTCTTC

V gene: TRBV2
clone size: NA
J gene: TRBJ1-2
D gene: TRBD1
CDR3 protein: CASRETGGSYGYTF
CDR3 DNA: TGTGCCAGCAGGGAGACAGGGGGCTCCTATGGCTACACCTTC

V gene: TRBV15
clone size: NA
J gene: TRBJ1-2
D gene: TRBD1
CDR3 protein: CATSRQQGAVRYGYTF
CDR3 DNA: TGTGCCACCAGCAGACAACAGGGGGCGGTTCGCTATGGCTACACCTTC

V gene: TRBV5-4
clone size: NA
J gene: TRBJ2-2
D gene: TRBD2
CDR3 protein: CASSLEPGLASVTGELFF
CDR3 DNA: TGTGCCAGCAGCTTGGAACCGGGACTAGCGTCCGTCACCGGGGAGCTGTTTTTT

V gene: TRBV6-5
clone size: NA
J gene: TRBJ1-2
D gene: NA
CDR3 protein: CASSYVGNYGYTF
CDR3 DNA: TGTGCCAGCAGTTACGTCGGTAACTATGGCTACACCTTC

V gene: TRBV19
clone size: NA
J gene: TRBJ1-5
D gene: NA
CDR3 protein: CASSIGENQPQHF
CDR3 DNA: TGTGCCAGTAGTATTGGGGAGAATCAGCCCCAGCATTTT

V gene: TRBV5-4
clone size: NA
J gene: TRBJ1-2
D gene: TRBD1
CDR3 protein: CASSLDRGRTNYGYTF
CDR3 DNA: TGTGCCAGCAGCTTGGACAGGGGGCGCACAAACTATGGCTACACCTTC

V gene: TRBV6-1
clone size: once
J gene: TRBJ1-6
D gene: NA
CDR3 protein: CASSEGGGYRSYNSPLHF
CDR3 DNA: TGTGCCAGCAGTGAAGGGGGGGGGTACCGCTCCTATAATTCACCCCTCCACTTT

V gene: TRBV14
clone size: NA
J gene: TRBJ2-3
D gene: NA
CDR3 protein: CASSQGGTAQYTQYF
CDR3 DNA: TGTGCCAGCAGCCAAGGGGGGACTGCACAATATACGCAGTATTTT

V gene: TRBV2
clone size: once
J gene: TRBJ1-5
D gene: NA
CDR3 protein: CASRDGTPNQPQHF
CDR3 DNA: TGTGCCAGCAGGGATGGGACTCCCAATCAGCCCCAGCATTTT

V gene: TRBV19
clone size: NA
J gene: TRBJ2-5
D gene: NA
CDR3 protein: CASSIYQEETQYF
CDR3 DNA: TGTGCCAGTAGTATTTACCAGGAAGAGACCCAGTACTTC

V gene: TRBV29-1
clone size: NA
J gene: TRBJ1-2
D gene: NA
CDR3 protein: CTAEGVGYGYTF
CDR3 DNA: TGCACCGCCGAGGGAGTGGGATATGGCTACACCTTC

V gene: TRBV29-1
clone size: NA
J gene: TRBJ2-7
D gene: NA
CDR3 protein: CSVEDRAGLAYEQYF
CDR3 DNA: TGCAGCGTTGAAGATCGGGCGGGACTTGCCTACGAGCAGTACTTC

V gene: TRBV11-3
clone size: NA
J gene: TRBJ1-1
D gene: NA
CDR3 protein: CASSPRGTEAFF
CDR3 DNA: TGTGCCAGCAGTCCCCGGGGCACTGAAGCTTTCTTT

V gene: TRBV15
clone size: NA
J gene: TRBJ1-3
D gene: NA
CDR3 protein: CATSRDRGSGNTIYF
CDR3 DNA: TGTGCCACCAGCAGAGATAGGGGCTCTGGAAACACCATATATTTT

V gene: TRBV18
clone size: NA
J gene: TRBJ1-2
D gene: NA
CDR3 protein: CASSPRQKDGYTF
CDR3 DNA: TGTGCCAGCTCACCACGTCAGAAGGATGGCTACACCTTC

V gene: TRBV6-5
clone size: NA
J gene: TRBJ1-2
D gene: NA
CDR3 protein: CASSRPVVWHTGYTF
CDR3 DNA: TGTGCCAGCAGTCGCCCGGTTGTATGGCATACGGGCTACACCTTC

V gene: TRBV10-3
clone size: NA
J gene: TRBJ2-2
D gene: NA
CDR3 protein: CAISATADTGELFF
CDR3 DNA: TGTGCCATCAGTGCGACAGCCGACACCGGGGAGCTGTTTTTT

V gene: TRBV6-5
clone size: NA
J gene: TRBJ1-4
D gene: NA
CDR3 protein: CASSYDRYRELFF
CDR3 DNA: TGTGCCAGCAGTTACGATCGGTACCGGGAACTGTTTTTT

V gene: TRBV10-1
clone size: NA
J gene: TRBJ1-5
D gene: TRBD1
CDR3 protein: CASMRRGLKEPIYIDSNQPQHF
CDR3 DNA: TGCGCCAGCATGAGAAGGGGGCTCAAAGAGCCGATTTACATAGATAGCAATCAGCCCCAGCATTTT

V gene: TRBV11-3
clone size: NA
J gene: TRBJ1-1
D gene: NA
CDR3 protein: CASSLLGGGTEAFF
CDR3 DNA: TGTGCCAGCAGCTTACTAGGGGGTGGCACTGAAGCTTTCTTT

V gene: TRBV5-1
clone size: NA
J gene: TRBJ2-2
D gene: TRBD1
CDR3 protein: CASSFQPTGGIGTGELFF
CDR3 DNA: TGCGCCAGCAGCTTCCAGCCGACAGGGGGCATTGGGACCGGGGAGCTGTTTTTT

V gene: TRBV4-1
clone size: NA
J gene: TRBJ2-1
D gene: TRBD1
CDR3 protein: CASSSGQGYNEQFF
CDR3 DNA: TGCGCCAGCAGCTCGGGACAGGGCTACAATGAGCAGTTCTTC

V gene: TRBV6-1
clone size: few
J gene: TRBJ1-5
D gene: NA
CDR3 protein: CASSEIPSPQHF
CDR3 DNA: TGTGCCAGCAGTGAGATACCATCGCCCCAGCATTTT

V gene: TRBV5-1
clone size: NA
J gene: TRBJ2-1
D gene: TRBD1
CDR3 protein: CASSSQGSSYNEQFF
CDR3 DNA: TGCGCCAGCAGCTCACAGGGGAGCTCCTACAATGAGCAGTTCTTC